This T cell receptor beta chain was sequenced in a study of Ad26.COV2.S vaccination and SARS-CoV-2 variants (dated by TCRdb to the early 2020s). Some background on the complete study: Donors in the vaccine arm were drawn from COV1001, a phase I-IIa trial of Ad26.COV2.S in healthy adults that was multicentre, randomized, double-blind and placebo-controlled. Blinding of investigators to trial group allocation was maintained during experiments and outcome assessment. A total of around 32 samples were included in the TCR-sequenced set, comprising roughly 20 Ad26.COV2.S vaccine recipients, 5 placebo recipients and 8 SARS-CoV-2 convalescent individuals. The specificity and breadth of SARS-CoV-2-reactive T cell receptors after Ad26.COV2.S vaccination were assessed by TCRbeta repertoire sequencing. Ad26.COV2.S was given intramuscularly at 5x10^10 or 1x10^11 viral particles, as a single shot or as two shots 56 days apart. Participants in the trial were split at random into five groups of five each, receiving low-dose or high-dose Ad26.COV2.S once or twice, or else placebo on both occasions. Beyond this particular receptor, the publication reports: Comparable non-spike TCR breadth was observed between vaccine and placebo recipients, consistent with only spike being contained in the vaccine. The authors noted that the TCR breadth and depth analyses may have underestimated total T cell responses. The study was not powered to compare responses between vaccine doses or regimens. Substantial breadth of spike-specific CD8+ and CD4+ T cell responses was reported after vaccination. Spike-specific TCR breadth was higher in Ad26.COV2.S recipients than in placebo recipients (P = 0.0014).

The immunoSEQ Assay was the method used to sequence TCRbeta CDR3 regions. After extraction, genomic DNA underwent amplification by bias-controlled multiplex PCR, followed by high-throughput sequencing. Under the source paper's analysis protocol: Collapsing and filtering of sequences were performed to quantify the absolute abundance of each unique TCRbeta CDR3 region. T cell fraction was estimated by normalization of TCRbeta template counts to usable DNA, with usable DNA being measured through amplification of reference genes present in all nucleated cells. Repertoire TCRs were annotated as SARS-CoV-2-specific when V gene, CDR3 amino acid sequence and J gene were exactly matched to a known reactive TCR set. The reference SARS-CoV-2 TCR set came from MIRA and was filtered for enrichment in COVID-19-positive ImmuneCODE repertoires, removing public or cross-reactive TCRs. Drawing on the MIRA antigens, annotated TCRs were analysed further at the level of specific ORF or position within ORF. Breadth was defined as annotated unique rearrangements over total unique productive rearrangements; depth was the summed frequency of those rearrangements. Two-sided Wilcoxon rank-sum tests were applied when comparing TCR breadth between groups. TCRdb's version of the immuneACCESS table is confined to in-frame rearrangements and falls short of the full clone set. An unresolved V gene accounts for under half of the shortfall where checked; the remainder is of unknown origin. That table furnishes V, J and clone size, whereas the DNA furnished D and trimming. The sample table shows roughly 330,000 clones, and approximately 87% are seen once. Of the sample, 5.5% falls within the top ten clones.

Notes on this clone: Its recognized antigen is unknown. No clone much larger than this one lies a single base away; base qualities are absent.

V gives up 6 bases and J gives up 7 bases, and the segment between their germline ends measures 15 bases. Including cysteine and phenylalanine, the CDR3 has 13 amino acids. Only CDR3 DNA is held: 39 bases, read in frame from base 1. According to the study, the label for this sample's treatment or condition signals: 19 received Ad26.COV2.S at low or high dose, single or two shots; about 5 received placebo; per-sample allocation not given. Repertoires of vaccine and placebo recipients were sequenced from samples taken on day 63 after the first injection. Between 29 July and 7 August 2020, Cohort 1b enrolled some 25 adults aged 18-55 years at one site in Boston, USA. Ad26.COV2.S was a replication-incompetent adenovirus type 26 vector that expressed a prefusion-stabilized SARS-CoV-2 spike protein derived from the original Wuhan strain.

This chain joins TRBV12-3 or TRBV12-4 to TRBJ1-2, and possibly TRBD1, on 6 matching bases. The sequencing here drew on peripheral blood, taken in a trial of Ad26.COV2.S vaccine versus placebo. This clonotype was sampled from a person between 18 and 60 years old who received the Ad26.COV2.S COVID-19 vaccine or a placebo. The DNA sequence is as follows: TGTGCCAGCAGCCGGACAGTAAGGGGTGGCTACACCTTC. This is translated as CASSRTVRGGYTF.